This TCR beta chain was recovered during a study of blood T cell repertoires in COVID-19. The overall study: Researchers got acute and convalescent COVID-19 samples from the United States, Italy and Spain. Nucleic acid was either cDNA or gDNA, and it came from T cells, B-cell-depleted T cells, or PBMCs.

This CDR3 is 16 amino acids long. Germline V gene lookup returns CDR1 SGHAT and CDR2 FQNNGV. V was trimmed by 5 bases and J by 3 bases, leaving 17 bases between them. Under the authors' procedure: Reference gene primer amplification gave estimated nucleated cell counts. The table came from immunoSEQ multiplex PCR; TCRdb's copy has only in-frame clones and leaves some out. V and J calls plus clone size are reproduced from that table; the DNA served to infer D and trimming. This table holds over 50,000 clones, around 80% found once. The sequence was obtained from a man older than 75 with acute or convalescent COVID-19. The sequenced sample was peripheral blood. The chain couples TRBV11-2 to TRBJ2-1; D perhaps matches TRBD2 (7 bases). The DNA for the CDR3 is TGTGCCAGCAGCCCCCGGGGGGCTCGTAACTACAATGAGCAGTTCTTC. Amino acids: CASSPRGARNYNEQFF.